This T cell receptor beta chain derives from a study of cytomegalovirus exposure and HLA in healthy donors. Whole-study findings and limits: Generally TCR sequences proved uncommon, though certain public TCRs appeared in numerous donors.

The length of the CDR3 is 14 residues. Germline CDR1 SGDLS, CDR2 YYNGEE. With V trimmed by 3 bases and J by 3 bases, 5 bases remained unmatched. Comments on this clone: Its antigen remains unknown.

Researchers ran the PCR with 60 Vbeta and 13 Jbeta primers. Some clones are missing from TCRdb's copy, which holds only in-frame ones; the method was immunoSEQ multiplex PCR. The sample shows 76,000 or so clones, 65% to 85% of them seen only once. The J gene is TRBJ1-1, the V gene TRBV9; 7 nucleotides match TRBD1. The sequenced material came from PBMCs. This receptor was taken from a woman aged 40 to 50 in good health and CMV-seropositive. The CDR3 sequence is CASSGQGGDTEAFF. DNA for the CDR3: TGTGCCAGCAGCGGACAGGGTGGAGACACTGAAGCTTTCTTT.